This T cell receptor (beta chain) came from a study of blood T cell repertoires in COVID-19. About the research overall: The origin of the acute and convalescent COVID-19 samples was the United States, Italy and Spain. PBMCs, B-cell-depleted T cells, or T cells provided the cDNA or gDNA that made up the material.

Looked up from germline, CDR1 is KGHSH and CDR2 is LQKENI. Deletions cut 2 bases from V and 7 bases from J, with 12 bases between. The CDR3 consists of 13 residues. In the source study's methods: Researchers report that nucleated cell counts were estimated from reference gene primer amplification. Here immunoSEQ multiplex PCR was the method, and the copy in TCRdb shows in-frame clones only, minus some. Clone size and V and J calls were adopted from that table, with D and trimming inferred from the DNA. The data show tens of thousands of clones, about 85% seen once. V and J are TRBV18 and TRBJ2-7, with a possible D match to TRBD1 (7 bases). Source material: peripheral blood. This TCR came from a man older than 75 with active or convalescent COVID-19. The CDR3 loop reads CASSPGRGREQYF. The CDR3 nucleotides are TGTGCCAGCTCACCAGGCAGGGGGAGGGAGCAGTACTTC.